The source of this T cell receptor beta chain is a study of shared clonotypes between healthy human individuals. Germline values: CDR1 MDHEN, CDR2 SYDVKM. Trimming pared 3 bases from V and 2 bases from J, leaving 18 bases between. The CDR3 extends over 17 amino acids. Genomic DNA came from 85 million to 95 million PBMCs in unsorted samples. Splitting of each subset's genomic DNA was done evenly across several immunoSEQ plates. Some clones are missing from TCRdb's copy, which holds only in-frame ones; the method was immunoSEQ multiplex PCR. The sample shows fewer than 600,000 clones, around 79% of them seen only once.

The sequence was obtained from a woman between 35 and 50 years old in good health. Some clones in this sample may be carry-over from other donors' samples. Sequencing used PBMCs. The chain links TRBV28 to TRBJ2-3; D remains ambiguous. CDR3 coding DNA: TGTGCCAGCAGTTTTAGGAACAAAGGAAAGGTCACAGATACGCAGTATTTT. This encodes CASSFRNKGKVTDTQYF.